The clone carrying this T cell receptor beta chain occurred a few times. Its antigen is still unknown. The time point is: pre-sensitization, week 0. Treatment in this sample: therapeutic diphenylcyclopropenone sensitization with weekly scalp DPC. V trimming: 6 bases; J trimming: 4 bases; junction bases outside the gene matches: 5. Germline-derived CDR1 and CDR2 are WSHSY and SAAADI. The length of the CDR3 is 15 residues. TCRdb reanalysed the RACE reads using MiXCR and keeps one entry per CDR3 protein. The data hold 35,000 to 50,000 distinct CDR3 sequences, with over 10% observed a single time. The data belong to a study of human T cells and chemical hapten exposure. Study-wide context: The study patch tested 0.01% DPC on the upper back and read results at 6 days. Across samples, TCR yields varied, mostly owing to small differences in pooled library volumes. General study points: No shift was seen in TCRs above 1 in 1000 frequency with DPC sensitization.

This TCR was sampled from a woman aged 25-40 years with alopecia areata. Some clones in this sample may be carry-over from other donors' samples. This sample comprised whole blood, obtained in connection with sensitization to the hapten diphenylcyclopropenone (DPC). The gene calls are TRBV10-2 and TRBJ2-1; 11 nucleotides line up with TRBD2. The CDR3 bases are TGCGCCAGCAGGCCGGGACTAGCGGATTACAATGAGCAGTTCTTC. Protein sequence: CASRPGLADYNEQFF.